This T cell receptor beta chain was found in a study of cytomegalovirus exposure and HLA in healthy donors. The sample holds a few counts of this clone. Its antigen is undetermined. The PCR contained 60 Vbeta and 13 Jbeta primers. Data came from immunoSEQ multiplex PCR; TCRdb stores just in-frame clones and leaves some out. The data show about 160,000 clones, more than 70% seen once. Study-level results: The investigators catalogued 160 or so TCR beta chains as cytomegalovirus-associated. Presence/absence analyses assumed roughly uniform sequencing depth across donors. A highly shared variant cluster was judged a likely technical artifact.

What was sequenced was PBMCs. The clonotype originates from a man in his 60s in good health and CMV-seronegative.

The CDR3 DNA reads TGTGCCAGCATAGATCTGTACAAAAACATTCAGTACTTC. Amino acids: CASIDLYKNIQYF. The rearrangement uses TRBV6-1 and TRBJ2-4, with D unresolved. This CDR3 region has 13 residues. The V gene lost 7 bases and the J gene lost 3 bases, with 10 bases spanning the gap. Per the germline V gene, CDR1 is MNHNS and CDR2 is SASEGT.